This T cell receptor beta chain is from a study of blood T cell repertoires in COVID-19. Across the whole study: The cDNA or gDNA used as material had been derived from T cells, B-cell-depleted T cells, or PBMCs.

Authors' processing steps: Amplification of reference gene primers provided the estimated nucleated cell counts. This table comes from immunoSEQ multiplex PCR, and its TCRdb copy is limited to in-frame clones, with some not included. D and trimming come from the DNA, and the V and J calls and clone size come from that table. The repertoire holds 200,000 to 300,000 clones, with 80% to 90% as singletons. Sequenced material: peripheral blood. This clonotype was sampled from a man aged 55 to 70 with acute or convalescent COVID-19.

The chain's CDR3 is CAWSTGSGDQPQHF. The CDR3 nucleotides are TGTGCCTGGAGTACAGGGAGCGGGGATCAGCCCCAGCATTTT. The chain is built from TRBV30 and TRBJ1-5; weak D call: TRBD1 (6 bases). CDR1 is GTSNPN, CDR2 SVGIG, per germline (reference sequence). V was clipped by 2 bases and J by 5 bases, with 13 bases between them. The CDR3 runs to 14 residues.